A selection of T cell receptor beta chains follows, all from one sample in a study of T cell repertoires in cytomegalovirus infection. TCRdb itself ran the reads through MiXCR, one entry per CDR3 protein. Among 250,000 to 300,000 distinct CDR3 sequences listed, about a quarter were seen once. Material: PBMCs. The source of these receptors is a human donor in good health (CMV status not recorded). Some clones in this sample may be carry-over from other donors' samples. The CDR3 runs from the conserved cysteine through the conserved F or W. The D gene is left open where the match is weak. Clone size is not always given. Where it is, it says once, few, many or a class for expanded clones.

V gene	D gene	J gene	clone size	CDR3 DNA	CDR3 protein
TRBV20-1	.	TRBJ2-7	.	TGCAGTGCTGGGGGGGGGACAGGAGCCTACGAGCAGTACTTC	CSAGGGTGAYEQYF
TRBV6-5	.	TRBJ2-3	.	TGTGCCAGCAGTTACGTGGACAGCACAGATACGCAGTATTTT	CASSYVDSTDTQYF
TRBV5-1	.	TRBJ2-1	few	TGCGCCAGCAGCTTGGGGGTCGGTCAGGAGCAGTTCTTC	CASSLGVGQEQFF
TRBV28	.	TRBJ1-6	few	TGTGCCAGCAGTCCCGGACATTTTAATTCACCCCTCCACTTT	CASSPGHFNSPLHF
TRBV10-3	TRBD1	TRBJ2-5	few	TGTGCCATCAGTGATGGCAGGGGGACAGAGACCCAGTACTTC	CAISDGRGTETQYF
TRBV7-8	TRBD1	TRBJ1-2	many	TGTGCCAGCAGCTTCCCGGGACAGGGCGTTAACTATGGCTACACCTTC	CASSFPGQGVNYGYTF
TRBV19	TRBD1	TRBJ2-3	.	TGTGCCAGTAGTCACGGACAGGGGTGGAATACGCAGTATTTT	CASSHGQGWNTQYF
TRBV19	.	TRBJ2-6	.	TGTGCCAGTACTTCTCCCGACAGATTCCTCTCTGGGGCCAACGTCCTGACTTTC	CASTSPDRFLSGANVLTF
TRBV7-2	.	TRBJ2-7	few	TGTGCCAGCAGCTTAAAGTTGAGCCAGACCGAGCAGTACTTC	CASSLKLSQTEQYF
TRBV20-1	.	TRBJ2-3	.	TGCAGTGCCGAGAGGGTCCCGGGACAACCAACAGATACGCAGTATTTT	CSAERVPGQPTDTQYF
TRBV25-1	.	TRBJ2-7	few	TGTGCCAGCAGTGAATATGAGGGTCCCTACGAGCAGTACTTC	CASSEYEGPYEQYF
TRBV5-1	.	TRBJ2-3	.	TGCGCCAGCAGCCCAGTGACCACAGATACGCAGTATTTT	CASSPVTTDTQYF
TRBV4-3	TRBD1	TRBJ2-3	.	TGCGCCAGCAGCCTCCAGGGACAGGGGCTAACCGATACGCAGTATTTT	CASSLQGQGLTDTQYF
TRBV28	.	TRBJ2-7	.	TGTGCCAGCAGTACCAGGCAGGGGGGGGCCTACGAGCAGTACTTC	CASSTRQGGAYEQYF
TRBV7-2	.	TRBJ2-2	many	TGTGCCAGCAGCTTCCGACCCGTCACCGGGGAGCTGTTTTTT	CASSFRPVTGELFF
TRBV24-1	.	TRBJ2-3	.	TGTGCCACCAGTGATCCCGACGGATTTGCGCAGTATTTT	CATSDPDGFAQYF
TRBV7-2	.	TRBJ2-5	many	TGTGCCAGCAGCACCGGACTTAGAGAACAAGAGACCCAGTACTTC	CASSTGLREQETQYF